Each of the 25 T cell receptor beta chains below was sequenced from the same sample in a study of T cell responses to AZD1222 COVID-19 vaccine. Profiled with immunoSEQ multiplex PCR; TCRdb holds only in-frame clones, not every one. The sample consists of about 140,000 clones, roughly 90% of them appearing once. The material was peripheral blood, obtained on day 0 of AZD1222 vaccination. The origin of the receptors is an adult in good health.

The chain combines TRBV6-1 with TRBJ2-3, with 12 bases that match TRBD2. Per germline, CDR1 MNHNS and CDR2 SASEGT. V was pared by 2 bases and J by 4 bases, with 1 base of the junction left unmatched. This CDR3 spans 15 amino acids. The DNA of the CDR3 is TGTGCCAGCAGTGAACTAGCGGGAGGGCCAGATACGCAGTATTTT. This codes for CASSELAGGPDTQYF.

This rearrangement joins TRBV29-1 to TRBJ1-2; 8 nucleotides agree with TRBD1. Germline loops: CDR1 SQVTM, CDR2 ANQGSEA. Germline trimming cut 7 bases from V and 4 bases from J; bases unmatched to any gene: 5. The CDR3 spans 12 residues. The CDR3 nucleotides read TGCAGCGGGGACAGGTTGGGCTATGGCTACACCTTC. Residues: CSGDRLGYGYTF.

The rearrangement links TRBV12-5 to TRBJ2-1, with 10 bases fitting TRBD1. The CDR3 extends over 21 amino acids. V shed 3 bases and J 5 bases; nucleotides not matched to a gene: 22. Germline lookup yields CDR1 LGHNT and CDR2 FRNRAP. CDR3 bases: TGTGCTAGTGGTTTACCCTTACCCCCAATTACCGGGACAGGGGTTCACAATGAGCAGTTCTTC. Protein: CASGLPLPPITGTGVHNEQFF.

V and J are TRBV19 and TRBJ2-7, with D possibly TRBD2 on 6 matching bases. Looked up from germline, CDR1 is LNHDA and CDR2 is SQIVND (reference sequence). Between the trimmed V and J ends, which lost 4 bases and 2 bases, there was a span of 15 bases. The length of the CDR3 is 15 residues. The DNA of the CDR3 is TGTGCCAGTAGTAGGACGGGAGCCGGACCCTACGAGCAGTACTTC. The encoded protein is CASSRTGAGPYEQYF.

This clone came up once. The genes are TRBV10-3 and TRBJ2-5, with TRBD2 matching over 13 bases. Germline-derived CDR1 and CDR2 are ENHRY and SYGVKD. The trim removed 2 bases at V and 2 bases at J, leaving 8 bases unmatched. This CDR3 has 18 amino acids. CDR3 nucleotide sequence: TGTGCCATCAGTGAGCCGGGACTAGCGGGACCCCATCAAGAGACCCAGTACTTC. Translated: CAISEPGLAGPHQETQYF.

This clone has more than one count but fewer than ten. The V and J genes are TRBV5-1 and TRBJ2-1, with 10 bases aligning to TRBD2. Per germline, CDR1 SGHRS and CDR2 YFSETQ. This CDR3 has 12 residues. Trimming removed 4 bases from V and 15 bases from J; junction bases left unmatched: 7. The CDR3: CASSGNSGRLFF. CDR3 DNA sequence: TGCGCCAGCAGCGGGAATAGCGGGAGGCTGTTCTTC.

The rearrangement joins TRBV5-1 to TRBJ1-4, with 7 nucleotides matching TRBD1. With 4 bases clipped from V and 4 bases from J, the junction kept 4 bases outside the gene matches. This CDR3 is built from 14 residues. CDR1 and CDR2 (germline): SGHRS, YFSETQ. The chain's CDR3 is CASSQGGINEKLFF. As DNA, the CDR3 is TGCGCCAGCAGCCAGGGGGGCATTAATGAAAAACTGTTTTTT.

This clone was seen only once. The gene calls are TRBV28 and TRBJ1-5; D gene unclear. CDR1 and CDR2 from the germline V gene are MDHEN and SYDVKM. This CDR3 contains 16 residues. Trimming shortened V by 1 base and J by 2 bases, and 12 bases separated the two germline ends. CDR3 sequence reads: CASSLLVAWGNQPQHF. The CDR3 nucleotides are TGTGCCAGCAGTTTATTAGTTGCTTGGGGCAATCAGCCCCAGCATTTT.

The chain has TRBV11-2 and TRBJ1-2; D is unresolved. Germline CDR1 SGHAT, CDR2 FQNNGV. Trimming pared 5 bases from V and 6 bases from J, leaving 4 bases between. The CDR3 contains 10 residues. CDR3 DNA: TGTGCCAGCAGCCAAGATGGCTACACCTTC. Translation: CASSQDGYTF.

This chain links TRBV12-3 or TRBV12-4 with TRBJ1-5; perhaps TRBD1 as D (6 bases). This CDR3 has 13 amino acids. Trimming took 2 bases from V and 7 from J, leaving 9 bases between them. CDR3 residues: CASSLKGGQPQHF. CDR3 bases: TGTGCCAGCAGTTTAAAGGGGGGACAGCCCCAGCATTTT.

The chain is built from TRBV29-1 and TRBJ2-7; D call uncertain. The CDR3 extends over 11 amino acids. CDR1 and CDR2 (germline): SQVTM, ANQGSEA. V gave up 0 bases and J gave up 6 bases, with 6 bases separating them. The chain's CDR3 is CSVEDLAEQYF. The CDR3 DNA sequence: TGCAGCGTTGAAGATCTGGCCGAGCAGTACTTC.

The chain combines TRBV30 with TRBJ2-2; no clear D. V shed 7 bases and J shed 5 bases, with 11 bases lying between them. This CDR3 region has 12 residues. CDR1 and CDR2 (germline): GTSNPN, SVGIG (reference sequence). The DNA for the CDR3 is TGTGCCTCCCAAGTGTTTACCGGGGAGCTGTTTTTT. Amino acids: CASQVFTGELFF.

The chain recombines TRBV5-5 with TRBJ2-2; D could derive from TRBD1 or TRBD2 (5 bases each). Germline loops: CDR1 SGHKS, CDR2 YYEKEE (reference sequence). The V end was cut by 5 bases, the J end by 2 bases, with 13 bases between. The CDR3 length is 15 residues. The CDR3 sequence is CASRPGQLNTGELFF. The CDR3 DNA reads TGTGCCAGCAGACCGGGGCAGCTCAACACCGGGGAGCTGTTTTTT.

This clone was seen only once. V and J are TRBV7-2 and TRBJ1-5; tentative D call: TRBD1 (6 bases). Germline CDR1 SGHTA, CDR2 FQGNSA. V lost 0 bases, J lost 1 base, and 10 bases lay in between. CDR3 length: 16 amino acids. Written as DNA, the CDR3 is TGTGCCAGCAGCTTAGCCGGGACACTAAGCAATCAGCCCCAGCATTTT. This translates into CASSLAGTLSNQPQHF. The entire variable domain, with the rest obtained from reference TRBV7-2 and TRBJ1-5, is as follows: GAGVSQSPSNKVTEKGKDVELRCDPISGHTALYWYRQSLGQGLEFLIYFQGNSAPDKSGLPSDRFSAERTGGSVSTLTIQRTQQEDSAVYLCASSLAGTLSNQPQHFGDGTRLSIL.

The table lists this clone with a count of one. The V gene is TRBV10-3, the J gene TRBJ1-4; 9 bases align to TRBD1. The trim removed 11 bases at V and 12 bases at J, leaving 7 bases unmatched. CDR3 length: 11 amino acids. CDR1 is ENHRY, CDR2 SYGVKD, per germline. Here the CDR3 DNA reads TGTGCCGTCGGACAGGGGTATGAACTGTTTTTT. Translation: CAVGQGYELFF.

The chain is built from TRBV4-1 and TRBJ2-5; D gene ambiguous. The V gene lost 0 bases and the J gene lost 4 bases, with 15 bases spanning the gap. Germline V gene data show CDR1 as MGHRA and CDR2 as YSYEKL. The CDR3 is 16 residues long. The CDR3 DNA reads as TGCGCCAGCAGCCAAGATATAGTCCGAGGCGGAGAGACCCAGTACTTC. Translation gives CASSQDIVRGGETQYF.

The CDR3, as DNA: TGTGCCAGCAGGATTGACTCCTACCAAGAGACCCAGTACTTC. Protein product: CASRIDSYQETQYF. The chain joins TRBV28 to TRBJ2-5; no definite D call. The CDR3 has 14 residues. The V gene's germline CDR1 is MDHEN and CDR2 SYDVKM. The V gene lost 6 bases and the J gene lost 0 bases, with 11 bases spanning the gap.

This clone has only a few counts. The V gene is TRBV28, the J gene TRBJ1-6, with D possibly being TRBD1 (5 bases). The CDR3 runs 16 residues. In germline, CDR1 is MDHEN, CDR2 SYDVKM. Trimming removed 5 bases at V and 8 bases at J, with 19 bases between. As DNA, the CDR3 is TGTGCCAGCAGTCCGGCGGGACGACCACTTGATTCACCCCTCCACTTT. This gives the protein CASSPAGRPLDSPLHF.

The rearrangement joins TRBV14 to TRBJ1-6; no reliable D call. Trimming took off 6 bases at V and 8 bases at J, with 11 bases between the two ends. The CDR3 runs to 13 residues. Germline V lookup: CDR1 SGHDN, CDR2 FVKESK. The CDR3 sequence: CASSLYGDSPLHF. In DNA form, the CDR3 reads TGTGCCAGCAGTTTGTACGGGGATTCACCCCTCCACTTT.

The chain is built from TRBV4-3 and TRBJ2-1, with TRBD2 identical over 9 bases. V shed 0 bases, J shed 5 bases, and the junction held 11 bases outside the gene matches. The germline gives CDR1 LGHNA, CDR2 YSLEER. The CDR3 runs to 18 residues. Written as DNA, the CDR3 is TGCGCCAGCAGCCAAGACCTTTTGGGAGCGGGAGGTCACAATGAGCAGTTCTTC. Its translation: CASSQDLLGAGGHNEQFF.

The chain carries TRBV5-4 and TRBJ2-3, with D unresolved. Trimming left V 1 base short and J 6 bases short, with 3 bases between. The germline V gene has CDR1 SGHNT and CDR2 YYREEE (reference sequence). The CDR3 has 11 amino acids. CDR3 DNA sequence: TGTGCCAGCAGCTTGTCTGATACGCAGTATTTT. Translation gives CASSLSDTQYF.

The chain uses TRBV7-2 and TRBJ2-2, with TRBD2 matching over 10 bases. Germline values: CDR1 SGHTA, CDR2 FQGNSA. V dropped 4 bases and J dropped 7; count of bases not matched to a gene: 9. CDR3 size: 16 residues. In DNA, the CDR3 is TGTGCCAGCAGCTGGACTAGCGGCTTTGGGGGCGGGGAGCTGTTTTTT. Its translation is CASSWTSGFGGGELFF. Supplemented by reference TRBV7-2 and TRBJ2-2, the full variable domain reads GAGVSQSPSNKVTEKGKDVELRCDPISGHTALYWYRQSLGQGLEFLIYFQGNSAPDKSGLPSDRFSAERTGGSVSTLTIQRTQQEDSAVYLCASSWTSGFGGGELFFGEGSRLTVL.

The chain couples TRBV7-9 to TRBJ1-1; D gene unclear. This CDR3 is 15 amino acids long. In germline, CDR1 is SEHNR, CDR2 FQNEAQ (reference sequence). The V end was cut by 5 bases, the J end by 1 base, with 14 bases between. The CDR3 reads CASSPLNRGNTEAFF. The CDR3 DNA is TGTGCCAGCAGCCCACTAAACCGAGGGAACACTGAAGCTTTCTTT.

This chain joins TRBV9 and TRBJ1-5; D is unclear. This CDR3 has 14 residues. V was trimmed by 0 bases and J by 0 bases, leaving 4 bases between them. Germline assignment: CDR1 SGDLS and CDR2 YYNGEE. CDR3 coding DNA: TGTGCCAGCAGCGTAGGAGCTAGCAATCAGCCCCAGCATTTT. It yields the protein CASSVGASNQPQHF.

The CDR3 protein is CASSAILGNSPLHF. For the CDR3, the DNA is TGTGCCAGCAGTGCCATATTGGGGAATTCACCCCTCCACTTT. The chain combines TRBV2 with TRBJ1-6; D is undetermined. V was trimmed by 4 bases and J by 7 bases, leaving 11 bases between them. The CDR3 covers 14 residues. Per the germline V gene, CDR1 is SNHLY and CDR2 is FYNNEI.